The clone carrying this TCR beta chain was detected only a few times. The antigen is undetermined. The sample is drawn from a study of OX40 agonist ivuxolimab in advanced cancers. The wider study: Eligibility rules accepted prior anti-PD-1, anti-PD-L1 or anti-CTLA-4 therapy, and over 30% had some. Study-wide findings and caveats: The antigens recognized by the expanded peripheral T cells, that is their antigen specificity, were not determined. At 0.1 to 3.0 mg/kg, CD4+ and CD8+ blood T cells expanded clonally by week 6. Some patients who did not respond also had low normalized T-cell clonal expansion.

Sequencing used immunoSEQ multiplex PCR; TCRdb keeps in-frame clones, though not all of them. The sample includes roughly 63,000 clones, about 91% of them seen just once. CDR1 is SNHLY, CDR2 FYNNEI, per germline. This CDR3 is 12 amino acids long. The ends were cut back, 8 bases at V and 2 bases at J, with 10 bases in the middle. The source was CD4+ or CD8+ T cells sorted from blood, collected in a trial of the OX40 agonist ivuxolimab. The rearrangement links TRBV2 to TRBJ2-7; unclear D gene. The TCR originated in an adult with an advanced solid tumor such as melanoma, head and neck, liver or kidney cancer. CDR3 coding DNA: TGTGCCAGCCTAAAGACCGCCTACGAGCAGTACTTC. It specifies CASLKTAYEQYF.